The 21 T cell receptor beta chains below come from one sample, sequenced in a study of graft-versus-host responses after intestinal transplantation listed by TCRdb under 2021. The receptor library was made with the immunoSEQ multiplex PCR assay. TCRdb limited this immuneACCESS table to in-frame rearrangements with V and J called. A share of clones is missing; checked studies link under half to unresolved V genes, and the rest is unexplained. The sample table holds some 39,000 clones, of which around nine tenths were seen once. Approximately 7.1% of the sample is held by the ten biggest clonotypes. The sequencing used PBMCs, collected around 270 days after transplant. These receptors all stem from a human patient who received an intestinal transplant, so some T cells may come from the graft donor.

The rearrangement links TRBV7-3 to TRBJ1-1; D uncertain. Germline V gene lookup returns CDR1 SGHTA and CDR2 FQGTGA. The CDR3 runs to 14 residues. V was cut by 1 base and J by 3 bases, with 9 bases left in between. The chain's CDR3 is CASSLNGEDTEAFF. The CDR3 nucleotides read TGTGCCAGCAGCTTAAACGGTGAGGACACTGAAGCTTTCTTT.

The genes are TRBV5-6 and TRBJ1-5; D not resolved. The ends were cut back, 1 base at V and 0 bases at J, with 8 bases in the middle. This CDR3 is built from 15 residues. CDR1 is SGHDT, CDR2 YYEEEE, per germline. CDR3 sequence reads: CASSLTPTSNQPQHF. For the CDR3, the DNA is TGTGCCAGCAGCTTGACACCCACTAGCAATCAGCCCCAGCATTTT.

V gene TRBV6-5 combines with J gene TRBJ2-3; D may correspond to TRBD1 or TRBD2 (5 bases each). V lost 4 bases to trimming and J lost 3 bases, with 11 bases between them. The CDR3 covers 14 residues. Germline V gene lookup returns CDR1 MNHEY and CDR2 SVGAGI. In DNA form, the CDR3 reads TGTGCCAGCAGTTCCCGGGGCATAACAGATACGCAGTATTTT. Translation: CASSSRGITDTQYF.

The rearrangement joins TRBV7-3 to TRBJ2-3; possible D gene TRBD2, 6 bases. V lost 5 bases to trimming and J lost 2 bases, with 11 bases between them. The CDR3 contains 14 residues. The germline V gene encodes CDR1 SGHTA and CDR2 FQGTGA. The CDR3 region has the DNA TGTGCCAGCAGCCCAGGGACTGACACAGATACGCAGTATTTT. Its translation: CASSPGTDTDTQYF.

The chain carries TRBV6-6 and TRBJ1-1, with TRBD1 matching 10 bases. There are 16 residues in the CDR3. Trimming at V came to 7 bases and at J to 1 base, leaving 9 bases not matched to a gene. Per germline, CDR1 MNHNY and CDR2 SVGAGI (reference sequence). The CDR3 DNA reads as TGTGCCAGCACTTCACTCTGGACAGGGGGGAACACTGAAGCTTTCTTT. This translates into CASTSLWTGGNTEAFF.

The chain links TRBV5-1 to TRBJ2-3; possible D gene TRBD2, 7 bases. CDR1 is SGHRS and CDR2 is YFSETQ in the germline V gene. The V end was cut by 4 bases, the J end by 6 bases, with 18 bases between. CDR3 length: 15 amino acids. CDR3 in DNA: TGCGCCAGCAGCCCTTATCGGGGGGCCCCGGATACGCAGTATTTT. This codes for CASSPYRGAPDTQYF.

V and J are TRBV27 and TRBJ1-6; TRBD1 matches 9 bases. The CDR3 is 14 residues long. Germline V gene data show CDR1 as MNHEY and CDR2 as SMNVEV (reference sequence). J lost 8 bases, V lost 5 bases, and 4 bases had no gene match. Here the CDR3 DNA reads TGTGCCAGCAGTCGGACAGGGGAATATTCACCCCTCCACTTT. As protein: CASSRTGEYSPLHF.

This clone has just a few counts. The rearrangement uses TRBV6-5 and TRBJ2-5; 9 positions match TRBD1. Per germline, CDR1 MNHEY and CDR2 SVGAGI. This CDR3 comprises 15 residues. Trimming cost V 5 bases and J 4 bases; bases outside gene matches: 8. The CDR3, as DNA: TGTGCCAGCAGTGTGGGACAGGGAGGAGGAGAGACCCAGTACTTC. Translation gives CASSVGQGGGETQYF.

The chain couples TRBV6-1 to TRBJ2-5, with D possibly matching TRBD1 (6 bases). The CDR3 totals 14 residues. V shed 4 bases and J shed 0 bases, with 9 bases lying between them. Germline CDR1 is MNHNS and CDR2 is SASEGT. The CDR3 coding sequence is TGTGCCAGCAGTGCGACAGGCTACCAAGAGACCCAGTACTTC. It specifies CASSATGYQETQYF.

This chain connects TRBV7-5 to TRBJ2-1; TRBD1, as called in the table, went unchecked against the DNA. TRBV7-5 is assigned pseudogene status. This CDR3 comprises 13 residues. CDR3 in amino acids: CVRIRTGRNEQFF. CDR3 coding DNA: TGTGTCAGAATCCGGACAGGGAGGAATGAGCAGTTCTTC.

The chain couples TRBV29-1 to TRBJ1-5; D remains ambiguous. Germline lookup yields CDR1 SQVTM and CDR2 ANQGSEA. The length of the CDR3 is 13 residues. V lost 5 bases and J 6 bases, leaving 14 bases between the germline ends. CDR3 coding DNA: TGCAGCGTTCGACCGTCTCCCGGTCAGCCCCAGCATTTT. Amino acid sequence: CSVRPSPGQPQHF.

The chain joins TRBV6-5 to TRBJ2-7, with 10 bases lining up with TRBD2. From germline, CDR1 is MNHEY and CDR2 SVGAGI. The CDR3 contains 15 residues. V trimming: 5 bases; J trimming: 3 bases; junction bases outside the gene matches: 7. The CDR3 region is CASSPASGGYYEQYF. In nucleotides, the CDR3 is TGTGCCAGCAGTCCGGCTAGCGGGGGATACTACGAGCAGTACTTC.

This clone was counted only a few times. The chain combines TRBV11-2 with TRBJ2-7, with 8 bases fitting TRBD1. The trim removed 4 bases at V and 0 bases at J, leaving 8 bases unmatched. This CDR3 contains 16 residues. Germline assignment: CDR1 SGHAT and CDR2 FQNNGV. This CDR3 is CASSSYGTGYSYEQYF. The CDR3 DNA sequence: TGTGCCAGCAGCTCCTACGGGACAGGATACTCCTACGAGCAGTACTTC.

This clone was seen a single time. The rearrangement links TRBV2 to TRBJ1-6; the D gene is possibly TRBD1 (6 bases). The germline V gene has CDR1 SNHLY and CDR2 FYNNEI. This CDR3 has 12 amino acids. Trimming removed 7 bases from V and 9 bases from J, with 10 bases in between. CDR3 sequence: CASIGGGSPLHF. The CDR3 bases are TGTGCCAGCATAGGGGGGGGTTCACCCCTCCACTTT.

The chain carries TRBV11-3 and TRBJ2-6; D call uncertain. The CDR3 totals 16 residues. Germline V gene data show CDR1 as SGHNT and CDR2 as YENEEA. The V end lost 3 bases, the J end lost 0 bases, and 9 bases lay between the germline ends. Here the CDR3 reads CASSFWAASGANVLTF. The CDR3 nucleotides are TGTGCCAGCAGCTTTTGGGCAGCCTCTGGGGCCAACGTCCTGACTTTC.

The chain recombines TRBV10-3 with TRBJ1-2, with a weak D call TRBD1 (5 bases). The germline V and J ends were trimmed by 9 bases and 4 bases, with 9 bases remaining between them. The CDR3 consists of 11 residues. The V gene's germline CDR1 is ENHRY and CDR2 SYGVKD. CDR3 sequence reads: CAITDSYGYTF. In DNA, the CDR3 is TGTGCCATTACAGACAGCTATGGCTACACCTTC.

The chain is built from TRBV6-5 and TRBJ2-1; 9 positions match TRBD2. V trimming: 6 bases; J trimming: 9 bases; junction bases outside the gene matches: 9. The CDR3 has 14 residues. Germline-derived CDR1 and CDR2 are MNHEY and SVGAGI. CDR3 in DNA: TGTGCCAGCAGAAGTATAGCGGGGGCTGGTGAGCAGTTCTTC. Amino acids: CASRSIAGAGEQFF.

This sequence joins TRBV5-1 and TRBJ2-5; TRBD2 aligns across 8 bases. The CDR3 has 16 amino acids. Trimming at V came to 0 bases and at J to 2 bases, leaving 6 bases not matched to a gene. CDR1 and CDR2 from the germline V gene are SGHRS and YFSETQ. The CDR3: CASSLAPAGEQETQYF. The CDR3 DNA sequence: TGCGCCAGCAGCTTGGCCCCAGCGGGGGAACAAGAGACCCAGTACTTC. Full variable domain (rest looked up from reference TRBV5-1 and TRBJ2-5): KAGVTQTPRYLIKTRGQQVTLSCSPISGHRSVSWYQQTPGQGLQFLFEYFSETQRNKGNFPGRFSGRQFSNSRSEMNVSTLELGDSALYLCASSLAPAGEQETQYFGPGTRLLVL.

CDR3 nucleotide sequence: TGTGCCAGCAGTTTATCGAATCGGGTGCGGCAGTACTTC. Translated, it gives CASSLSNRVRQYF. This chain joins TRBV27 and TRBJ2-7; D gene uncertain. From germline, CDR1 is MNHEY and CDR2 SMNVEV (reference sequence). The CDR3 contains 13 residues. Trimming pared 0 bases from V and 9 bases from J, leaving 12 bases between.

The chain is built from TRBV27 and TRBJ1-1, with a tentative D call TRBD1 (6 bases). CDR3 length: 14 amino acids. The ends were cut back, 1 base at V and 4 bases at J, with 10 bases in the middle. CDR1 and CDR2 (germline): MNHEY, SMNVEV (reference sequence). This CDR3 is CASSLWGPGTEAFF. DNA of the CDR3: TGTGCCAGCAGTTTATGGGGGCCGGGCACTGAAGCTTTCTTT.

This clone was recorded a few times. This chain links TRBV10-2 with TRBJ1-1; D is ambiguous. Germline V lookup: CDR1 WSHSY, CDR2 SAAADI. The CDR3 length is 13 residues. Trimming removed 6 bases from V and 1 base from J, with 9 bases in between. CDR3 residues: CASREDWNTEAFF. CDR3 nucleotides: TGCGCCAGCAGAGAAGACTGGAACACTGAAGCTTTCTTT.